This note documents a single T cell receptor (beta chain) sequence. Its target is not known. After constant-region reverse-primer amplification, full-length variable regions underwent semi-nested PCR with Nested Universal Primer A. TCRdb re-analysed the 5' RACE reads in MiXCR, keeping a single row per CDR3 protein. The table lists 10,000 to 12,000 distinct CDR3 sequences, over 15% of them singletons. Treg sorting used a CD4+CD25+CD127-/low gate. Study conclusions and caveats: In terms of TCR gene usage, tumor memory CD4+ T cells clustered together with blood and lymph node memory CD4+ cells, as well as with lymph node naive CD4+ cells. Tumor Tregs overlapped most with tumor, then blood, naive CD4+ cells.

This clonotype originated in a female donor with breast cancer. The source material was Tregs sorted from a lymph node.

Here the CDR3 reads CASRDPGAPQPQHF. The DNA of the CDR3 is TGTGCCAGCAGAGATCCAGGGGCCCCTCAGCCCCAGCATTTT. V usage is TRBV6-2 or TRBV6-3 and J usage is TRBJ1-5, with a possible D match to TRBD1 (6 bases). Trimming stripped 6 bases from V and 6 bases from J, with 15 bases between. The CDR3 contains 14 residues. From germline, CDR1 is MNHEY and CDR2 SVGEGT.